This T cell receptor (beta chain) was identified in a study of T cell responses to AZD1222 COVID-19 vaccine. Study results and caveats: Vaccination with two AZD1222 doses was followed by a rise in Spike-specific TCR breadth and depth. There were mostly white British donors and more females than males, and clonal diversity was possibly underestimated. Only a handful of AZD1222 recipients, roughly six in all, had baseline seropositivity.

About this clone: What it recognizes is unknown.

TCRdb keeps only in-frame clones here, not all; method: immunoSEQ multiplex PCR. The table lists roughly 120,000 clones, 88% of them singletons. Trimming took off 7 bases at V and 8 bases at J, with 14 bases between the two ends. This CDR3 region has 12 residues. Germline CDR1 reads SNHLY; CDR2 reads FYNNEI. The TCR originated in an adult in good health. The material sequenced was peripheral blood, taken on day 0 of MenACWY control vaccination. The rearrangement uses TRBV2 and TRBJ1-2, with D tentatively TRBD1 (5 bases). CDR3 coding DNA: TGTGCCAGCACTTGGACAACGGAGGGCTACACCTTC. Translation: CASTWTTEGYTF.